Listed below are T cell receptor beta chains from one sample, sequenced in a study of T cells in Graves' hyperthyroidism and ophthalmopathy. TCRdb recomputed calls from the multiplex PCR reads with MiXCR, one row per CDR3 protein. The sample lists a few hundred thousand distinct CDR3 sequences; roughly 15% were seen once. Sequenced input: blood. These receptors all stem from a woman between 40 and 50 years old with Graves' hyperthyroidism that later progressed to Graves' ophthalmopathy. Each CDR3 is given with its conserved first and last residue. D genes are given only for firm matches. Clone size appears in some rows only: once, few, many, or a class for an expanded clone.

D gene | J gene | V gene | clone size | CDR3 DNA | CDR3 protein
TRBD2 | TRBJ2-1 | TRBV5-4 | many | TGTGCCAGCAGCTTAAGAAAGCGGGAGGTAGAGCAGTTCTTC | CASSLRKREVEQFF
. | TRBJ1-5 | TRBV2 | many | TGTGCCAGCTTTCGGGGAGGGATGTCGAATCAGCCCCAGCATTTT | CASFRGGMSNQPQHF
. | TRBJ1-2 | TRBV28 | many | TGTGCCAGCAGTTTATGGGGTCAGGGAGGGGGCTACACCTTC | CASSLWGQGGGYTF
. | TRBJ2-7 | TRBV25-1 | many | TGTGCCAGCAGCCCATCCGGACGGAGGGTCGAGCAGTACTTC | CASSPSGRRVEQYF
TRBD2 | TRBJ2-7 | TRBV7-3 | many | TGTGCCAGCAGCTTAAGCTCCAGCGGGATTTACGAGCAGTACTTC | CASSLSSSGIYEQYF
. | TRBJ2-3 | TRBV24-1 | many | TGTGCCACCAGAGACAGCCTTCGGGGTACGCAGTATTTT | CATRDSLRGTQYF
. | TRBJ2-7 | TRBV6-1 | many | TGTGCCAGCAGTTCACAGGTTGAGCAGTACTTC | CASSSQVEQYF
. | TRBJ2-3 | TRBV5-4 | . | TGTGCCAGCAGCTTGGAGTACCGTCCAGATACGCAGTATTTT | CASSLEYRPDTQYF
TRBD2 | TRBJ2-1 | TRBV6-2/TRBV6-3 | . | TGTGCCAGCAGACCTACCCCTAGCGGGACTTACAATGAGCAGTTCTTC | CASRPTPSGTYNEQFF
TRBD1 | TRBJ2-1 | TRBV4-1 | many | TGCGCCAGCAGCCCCGGGACAGGGACAAACTACAATGAGCAGTTCTTC | CASSPGTGTNYNEQFF
. | TRBJ2-1 | TRBV6-1 | few | TGTGCCAGCACCTATATAGGCTACAATGAGCAGTTCTTC | CASTYIGYNEQFF
TRBD2 | TRBJ2-3 | TRBV7-8 | once | TGTGCCAGCAGCCCACCGGGACTAGCGGGAGTGGTGACAGATACGCAGTATTTT | CASSPPGLAGVVTDTQYF
TRBD1 | TRBJ2-1 | TRBV9 | . | TGTGCCAGCAGCTCACCAGGGGGCCATGAGCAGTTCTTC | CASSSPGGHEQFF